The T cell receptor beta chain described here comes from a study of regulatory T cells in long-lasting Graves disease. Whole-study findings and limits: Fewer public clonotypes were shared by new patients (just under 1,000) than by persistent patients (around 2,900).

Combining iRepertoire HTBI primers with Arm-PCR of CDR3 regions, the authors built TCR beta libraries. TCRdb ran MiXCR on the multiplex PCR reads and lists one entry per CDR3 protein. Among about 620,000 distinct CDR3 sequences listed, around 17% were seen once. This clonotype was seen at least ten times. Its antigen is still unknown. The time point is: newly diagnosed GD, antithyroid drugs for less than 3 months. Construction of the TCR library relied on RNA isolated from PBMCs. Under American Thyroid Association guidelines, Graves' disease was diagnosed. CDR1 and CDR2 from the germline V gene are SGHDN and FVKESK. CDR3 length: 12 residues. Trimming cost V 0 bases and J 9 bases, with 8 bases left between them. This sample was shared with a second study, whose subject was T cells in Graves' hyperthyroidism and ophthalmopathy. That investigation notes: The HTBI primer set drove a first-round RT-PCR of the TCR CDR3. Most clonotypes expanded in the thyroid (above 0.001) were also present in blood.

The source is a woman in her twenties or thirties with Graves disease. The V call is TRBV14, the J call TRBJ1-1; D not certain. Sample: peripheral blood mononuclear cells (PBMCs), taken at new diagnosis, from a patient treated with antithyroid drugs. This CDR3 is CASSQDHRKAFF. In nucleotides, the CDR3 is TGTGCCAGCAGCCAAGATCATCGTAAAGCTTTCTTT.